The TCR beta chain described here comes from a study of T-cell reconstitution after alpha-beta-depleted transplantation in children. The CDR3 is made up of 8 amino acids. Trimming left V 10 bases short and J 10 bases short, with 5 bases between. Unique molecular identifiers were used in preparing the TCRbeta library. TCRdb independently ran MiXCR on the PCR reads; one entry per CDR3 protein. Counted here are 450,000 to 500,000 distinct CDR3 sequences, under 15% occurring once; the ten biggest clones make up 5% to 6%. This chain joins TRBV12-3 or TRBV12-4 and TRBJ2-1, with unresolved D. The clonotype originates from a human donor who donated a stem cell graft to a child with combined immunodeficiency. This material consisted of PBMCs from the stem cell graft donor, taken from the stem cell graft. Written as DNA, the CDR3 is TGTGCCACCTCGGAGCAGTTCTTC. Protein sequence: CATSEQFF.